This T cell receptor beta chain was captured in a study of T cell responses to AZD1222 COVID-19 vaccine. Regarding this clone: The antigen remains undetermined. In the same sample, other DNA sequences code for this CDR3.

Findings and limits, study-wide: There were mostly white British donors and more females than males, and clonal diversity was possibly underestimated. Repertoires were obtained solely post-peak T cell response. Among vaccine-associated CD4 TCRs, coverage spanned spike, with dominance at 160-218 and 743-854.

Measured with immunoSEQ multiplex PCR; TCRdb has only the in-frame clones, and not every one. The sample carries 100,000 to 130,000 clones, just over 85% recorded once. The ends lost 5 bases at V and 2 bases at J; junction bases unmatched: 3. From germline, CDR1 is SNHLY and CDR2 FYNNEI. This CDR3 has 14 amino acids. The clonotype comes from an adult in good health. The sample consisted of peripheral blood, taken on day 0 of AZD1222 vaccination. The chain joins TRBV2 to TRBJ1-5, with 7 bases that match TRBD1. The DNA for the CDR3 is TGTGCCAGCAGTCCCGGACAGGGCAATCAGCCCCAGCATTTT. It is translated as CASSPGQGNQPQHF.